Below, 28 T cell receptor beta chains from the same sample are listed, as sequenced in a study of breast tumors, draining lymph nodes, adjacent tissues. The lymph nodes were axillary draining lymph nodes from breast cancer patients. TCRdb re-analysed the multiplex PCR reads in MiXCR, keeping a single row per CDR3 protein. The sample yields over 200,000 distinct CDR3 sequences, 30% to 35% seen once. Material: axillary lymph node tissue. The receptors were gathered from a female donor with breast cancer. Some clones in this sample may be carry-over from other donors' samples.

This clonotype was seen repeatedly, ten times or more. The genes are TRBV12-3 or TRBV12-4 and TRBJ1-2, with TRBD1 identical over 10 bases. The CDR3 spans 14 residues. The V segment lost 6 bases and the J segment 6 bases; nucleotides outside the gene matches: 7. The CDR3 here is CASRGDRGGNGYTF. In nucleotides, the CDR3 is TGTGCCAGCAGGGGGGACAGGGGCGGCAATGGCTACACCTTC.

This clonotype was found many times. The CDR3 protein is CASSSSGGGLEEQFF. Here the CDR3 DNA reads TGTGCCAGCAGCTCCAGCGGGGGGGGTCTGGAAGAGCAGTTCTTC. The chain combines TRBV9 with TRBJ2-1; TRBD2 matches 10 bases. The CDR3 contains 15 residues. CDR1 and CDR2 (germline): SGDLS, YYNGEE. V lost 4 bases, J lost 10 bases, and 11 bases stayed unmatched.

There are a few counts of this clonotype. Being one base from a much bigger clone, this may be a read error. This rearrangement joins TRBV20-1 to TRBJ2-1, with a possible D match to TRBD2 (7 bases). The V and J ends lost 0 bases and 7 bases respectively, with 19 bases between them. The CDR3 is 16 amino acids. Germline V lookup: CDR1 DFQATT, CDR2 SNEGSKA (reference sequence). The CDR3 DNA is TGCAGTGCTAGAGATCAGAGCAGCGGGACAATTAATGAGCAGTTCTTC. This gives the protein CSARDQSSGTINEQFF.

V gene TRBV6-5 combines with J gene TRBJ1-4; 7 nucleotides match TRBD1. CDR1 and CDR2 from the germline V gene are MNHEY and SVGAGI. The CDR3 covers 16 residues. After removal of 5 bases from V and 3 bases from J, the junction contained 9 bases not matched to a gene. The CDR3 bases are TGTGCCAGCAGTCTAGCTAGGGGGCAGGCTAATGAAAAACTGTTTTTT. Protein product: CASSLARGQANEKLFF.

The J gene is TRBJ2-3, the V gene TRBV20-1; TRBD2 agrees at 16 bases. The CDR3 extends over 15 amino acids. Trimming removed 7 bases from V and 4 bases from J; junction bases left unmatched: 5. The germline CDR1 and CDR2 sequences are DFQATT and SNEGSKA (reference sequence). The CDR3 sequence: CSVGTSGRASDTQYF. For the CDR3, the DNA is TGCAGTGTCGGGACTAGCGGGAGGGCCTCAGATACGCAGTATTTT.

This clonotype showed up many times. The J gene is TRBJ2-1, the V gene TRBV7-2; 9 bases agree with TRBD2. V lost 1 base, J lost 2 bases, and 9 bases stayed unmatched. CDR1 is SGHTA, CDR2 FQGNSA, per germline. This CDR3 region has 18 residues. The CDR3 here is CASSLVYPAGGPYNEQFF. CDR3 DNA sequence: TGTGCCAGCAGCTTAGTATACCCAGCGGGAGGTCCCTACAATGAGCAGTTCTTC.

Note on this clonotype: This may stem from a read error, because a much larger clone lies one nucleotide away. The chain carries TRBV5-5 and TRBJ1-5; maybe TRBD1 (5 bases). The CDR3 covers 15 residues. The germline gives CDR1 SGHKS, CDR2 YYEKEE (reference sequence). The CDR3 coding sequence is TGTGCCAGCAGCTTGGAAGGGGTGAGCAGTCAGCCCCAGCATTTT. Its protein product is CASSLEGVSSQPQHF.

The V and J genes are TRBV19 and TRBJ2-4; D is possibly TRBD1 (6 bases). Germline CDR1 and CDR2: LNHDA and SQIVND (reference sequence). The CDR3 has 17 residues. The V end lost 5 bases, the J end lost 1 base, and 18 bases lay between the germline ends. The CDR3 is CASSFRQALRAKNIQYF. The CDR3 DNA reads as TGTGCCAGTAGTTTCCGACAGGCGCTACGGGCCAAAAACATTCAGTACTTC.

This clonotype was seen many times. V and J are TRBV4-3 and TRBJ1-4; D possibly corresponds to TRBD1 (6 bases). This CDR3 region has 16 residues. Germline lookup yields CDR1 LGHNA and CDR2 YSLEER. The V end lost 0 bases, the J end lost 5 bases, and 13 bases lay between the germline ends. CDR3 residues: CASSQDLRQGNEKLFF. Here the CDR3 DNA reads TGCGCCAGCAGCCAAGATTTACGTCAGGGGAATGAAAAACTGTTTTTT.

This clonotype came up a few times. The V gene is TRBV6-5, the J gene TRBJ2-1, with 16 nucleotides matching TRBD2. V lost 4 bases, J lost 5 bases, and 2 bases stayed unmatched. The length of the CDR3 is 16 residues. In germline, CDR1 is MNHEY, CDR2 SVGAGI. The CDR3 is CASSSGLAGGHNEQFF. CDR3 in DNA: TGTGCCAGCAGTTCGGGACTAGCGGGAGGGCACAATGAGCAGTTCTTC.

This clonotype occurred once. The gene calls are TRBV20-1 and TRBJ2-7, with D tentatively TRBD2 (6 bases). Trimming took 4 bases from V and 2 from J, leaving 9 bases between them. The CDR3 sequence is 12 residues long. Germline values: CDR1 DFQATT, CDR2 SNEGSKA (reference sequence). The CDR3 nucleotides are TGCAGTGCTAAAACTAGCCCCTACGAGCAGTACTTC. Translated: CSAKTSPYEQYF.

Of note for this clonotype: A much bigger clone sits one base away, suggesting this may be a read error. V usage is TRBV30 and J usage is TRBJ2-7; no definite D call. The CDR3 sequence is 10 residues long. Germline-derived CDR1 and CDR2 are GTSNPN and SVGIG (reference sequence). CDR3 amino acids: CAWGVEEQYF. The CDR3 nucleotides read TGTGCCTGGGGTGTTGAGGAGCAGTACTTC.

This clonotype was counted ten times or more. The chain has TRBV6-5 and TRBJ1-6; tentative D call: TRBD1 (6 bases). Between the trimmed V and J ends, which lost 6 bases and 10 bases, there was a span of 13 bases. This CDR3 region has 13 residues. Germline loops: CDR1 MNHEY, CDR2 SVGAGI. CDR3 amino acids: CASSPQGKSPLHF. CDR3 sequence (DNA): TGTGCCAGCAGCCCGCAGGGGAAGTCACCCCTCCACTTT.

With respect to this clonotype: This may arise from a read error, as a much more abundant clone is one base away. The rearrangement links TRBV3-1 to TRBJ2-1; D is unresolved. The length of the CDR3 is 13 residues. V was shortened by 5 bases and J by 7 bases, with 12 bases between the two germline ends. Looked up from germline, CDR1 is LGHDT and CDR2 is YNNKEL (reference sequence). CDR3 nucleotide sequence: TGTGCCAGCAGCTCGAGATCATGGAATGAGCAGTTCTTC. The encoded protein is CASSSRSWNEQFF.

This clonotype was counted ten times or more. The chain recombines TRBV6-2 or TRBV6-3 with TRBJ1-6; 7 bases are shared with TRBD1. This CDR3 spans 14 amino acids. Germline trimming cut 6 bases from V and 9 bases from J; bases unmatched to any gene: 8. Germline CDR1 and CDR2: MNHEY and SVGEGT. CDR3 DNA sequence: TGTGCCAGCAGGCCCGGGACAGAGGGTTCACCCCTCCACTTT. Translated, it gives CASRPGTEGSPLHF.

This clonotype showed up many times. V is TRBV4-3 and J is TRBJ1-2; no clear D gene. V lost 0 bases to trimming and J lost 8 bases, with 13 bases between them. Germline CDR1 reads LGHNA; CDR2 reads YSLEER. The CDR3 runs to 14 residues. In DNA, the CDR3 is TGCGCCAGCAGCCAAGAGCGTCGGGTGGGCGGCTACACCTTC. As protein: CASSQERRVGGYTF.

J is TRBJ2-6 and V is TRBV24-1, with 9 bases fitting TRBD1. In germline, CDR1 is KGHDR, CDR2 SFDVKD. The junction had 4 bases not matched to a gene; V was cut back by 1 base and J by 4 bases. CDR3 length: 17 residues. The CDR3: CATSDLGQGLGANVLTF. The CDR3 bases are TGTGCCACCAGTGATTTAGGACAGGGGTTGGGGGCCAACGTCCTGACTTTC.

This clonotype was picked up many times. The V gene is TRBV7-6, the J gene TRBJ1-2, with D possibly matching TRBD1 (5 bases). The V end lost 1 base, the J end lost 8 bases, and 11 bases lay between the germline ends. The germline CDR1 and CDR2 sequences are SGHVS and FNYEAQ. The CDR3 covers 13 residues. The CDR3 here is CASSLGGELGYTF. The CDR3 bases are TGTGCCAGCAGCTTAGGGGGGGAACTAGGCTACACCTTC.

This clonotype was counted at least ten times. The rearrangement uses TRBV6-5 and TRBJ1-5; a possible D gene is TRBD1 (5 bases). Germline V gene lookup returns CDR1 MNHEY and CDR2 SVGAGI. Trimming removed 5 bases from V and 9 bases from J, with 14 bases in between. This CDR3 is 13 amino acids long. This chain's CDR3 is CASSRLRQTPQHF. The CDR3 nucleotides read TGTGCCAGCAGTCGACTGAGACAGACGCCCCAGCATTTT.

This clonotype has more than one count but fewer than ten. The chain employs TRBV28 and TRBJ2-1; TRBD2 aligns across 15 bases. J was trimmed by 6 bases and V by 3 bases; bases with no gene match: 3. The CDR3 length is 16 residues. Germline CDR1 reads MDHEN; CDR2 reads SYDVKM. CDR3 DNA sequence: TGTGCCAGCAGTTTGGGGGGACTAGCGGGAGGCAATGAGCAGTTCTTC. This sequence encodes CASSLGGLAGGNEQFF. Supplemented by reference TRBV28 and TRBJ2-1, the full variable domain reads DVKVTQSSRYLVKRTGEKVFLECVQDMDHENMFWYRQDPGLGLRLIYFSYDVKMKEKGDIPEGYSVSREKKERFSLILESASTNQTSMYLCASSLGGLAGGNEQFFGPGTRLTVL.

The chain has TRBV14 and TRBJ1-4, with 8 bases identical to TRBD1. CDR3 length: 15 residues. J lost 8 bases, V lost 2 bases, and 7 bases had no gene match. CDR1 is SGHDN and CDR2 is FVKESK in the germline V gene. In DNA form, the CDR3 reads TGTGCCAGCAGCCAAAACCTTGGACAGGGCGAAAAACTGTTTTTT. Its protein is CASSQNLGQGEKLFF. Full variable domain (outside the CDR3, taken from reference TRBV14 and TRBJ1-4): EAGVTQFPSHSVIEKGQTVTLRCDPISGHDNLYWYRRVMGKEIKFLLHFVKESKQDESGMPNNRFLAERTGGTYSTLKVQPAELEDSGVYFCASSQNLGQGEKLFFGSGTQLSVL.

V is TRBV28 and J is TRBJ2-5; D perhaps matches TRBD2 (6 bases). Trimming took 7 bases from V and 5 from J, leaving 11 bases between them. The CDR3 length is 12 residues. Germline V gene sequence: CDR1 MDHEN, CDR2 SYDVKM. CDR3 coding DNA: TGTGCCAGCAAAACGGGAGTTGAGACCCAGTACTTC. This sequence encodes CASKTGVETQYF. Together with reference TRBV28 and TRBJ2-5, the CDR3 gives the full variable domain: DVKVTQSSRYLVKRTGEKVFLECVQDMDHENMFWYRQDPGLGLRLIYFSYDVKMKEKGDIPEGYSVSREKKERFSLILESASTNQTSMYLCASKTGVETQYFGPGTRLLVL.

A few counts support this clonotype. The CDR3 spells CASSESGPPGIEQFF. CDR3 sequence (DNA): TGCGCCAGCAGTGAGTCAGGGCCTCCGGGGATTGAGCAGTTCTTC. The chain links TRBV10-1 to TRBJ2-1, with a possible D match to TRBD2 (5 bases). Germline V gives CDR1 WNHNN, CDR2 SYGVQD (reference sequence). This CDR3 has 15 amino acids. Trimming cost V 0 bases and J 9 bases, with 15 bases left between them.

This clonotype was observed many times. The J gene is TRBJ1-1, the V gene TRBV10-2; tentatively, D is TRBD1 (5 bases). The V gene lost 6 bases and the J gene lost 4 bases, with 12 bases spanning the gap. Germline lookup yields CDR1 WSHSY and CDR2 SAAADI. The CDR3 is 13 residues long. The CDR3 reads CASSELRGTEAFF. The CDR3 DNA follows: TGCGCCAGCAGCGAACTGAGGGGCACTGAAGCTTTCTTT.

Ten or more counts support this clonotype. This chain links TRBV18 with TRBJ2-7, with D unresolved. V was clipped by 2 bases and J by 5 bases, with 1 base between them. Germline V gives CDR1 KGHSH, CDR2 LQKENI. CDR3 length equals 10 residues. CDR3 nucleotide sequence: TGTGCCAGCTCACCAGACGAGCAGTACTTC. This codes for CASSPDEQYF.

The V call is TRBV28, the J call TRBJ2-7; D perhaps matches TRBD2 (5 bases). The CDR3 totals 14 residues. From germline, CDR1 is MDHEN and CDR2 SYDVKM. V was shortened by 11 bases and J by 6 bases, with 23 bases between the two germline ends. CDR3 in DNA: TGTGCCGCAACTATTATAGGGAGTACGGGCGAGCAGTACTTC. The encoded protein is CAATIIGSTGEQYF. The entire variable domain, with the rest obtained from reference TRBV28 and TRBJ2-7, is as follows: DVKVTQSSRYLVKRTGEKVFLECVQDMDHENMFWYRQDPGLGLRLIYFSYDVKMKEKGDIPEGYSVSREKKERFSLILESASTNQTSMYLCAATIIGSTGEQYFGPGTRLTVT.

The chain has TRBV24-1 and TRBJ2-7; 12 nucleotides align to TRBD1. The CDR3 length is 16 residues. Unmatched junction bases numbered 10, after V lost 5 bases and J lost 6 bases. Germline V gives CDR1 KGHDR, CDR2 SFDVKD. The CDR3 DNA is TGTGCCACCAGTGCTACAGGGACAGGGGGCGCGGCCGAGCAGTACTTC. Translated, it gives CATSATGTGGAAEQYF.

Ten or more counts support this clonotype. The chain couples TRBV5-8 to TRBJ2-1; 11 nucleotides agree with TRBD2. The CDR3 extends over 17 amino acids. J was trimmed by 6 bases and V by 5 bases; bases with no gene match: 13. Germline CDR1 reads SGHTS; CDR2 reads YDEGEE. For the CDR3, the DNA is TGTGCCAGCAGTCCCGGGACTAGCGGTTCTCGTCCCAATGAGCAGTTCTTC. Its protein is CASSPGTSGSRPNEQFF.